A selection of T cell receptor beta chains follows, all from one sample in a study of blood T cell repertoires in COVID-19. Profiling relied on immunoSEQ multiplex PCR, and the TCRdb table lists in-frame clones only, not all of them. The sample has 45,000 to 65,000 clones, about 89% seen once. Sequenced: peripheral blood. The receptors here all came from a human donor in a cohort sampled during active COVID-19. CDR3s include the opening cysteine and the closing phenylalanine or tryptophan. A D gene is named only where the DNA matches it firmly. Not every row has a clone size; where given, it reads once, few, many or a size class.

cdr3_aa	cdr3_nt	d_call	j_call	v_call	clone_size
CASSEAPREYF	TGTGCCAGCAGTGAAGCACCCAGGGAGTACTTC	NA	TRBJ2-7	TRBV6-1	NA
CASSGALSYNEQFF	TGTGCCAGCAGCGGGGCGTTGTCCTACAATGAGCAGTTCTTC	NA	TRBJ2-1	TRBV7-2	NA
CASSKFGGRDQPQHF	TGTGCCAGCAGCAAATTCGGGGGGCGCGATCAGCCCCAGCATTTT	NA	TRBJ1-5	TRBV21-1	NA
CASSLEWGGLLAKNIQYF	TGTGCCAGCAGCTTAGAGTGGGGAGGGTTACTAGCCAAAAACATTCAGTACTTC	TRBD2	TRBJ2-4	TRBV7-2	NA
CASSPMTGTNEQFF	TGTGCCAGCAGCCCAATGACAGGGACCAATGAGCAGTTCTTC	TRBD1	TRBJ2-1	TRBV7-3	once
CASSILGDRAATGELFF	TGTGCCAGTAGTATCCTCGGGGACAGGGCGGCCACCGGGGAGCTGTTTTTT	TRBD1	TRBJ2-2	TRBV19	NA
CASSLGGVLGHGTQYF	TGTGCCAGCAGCTTGGGGGGCGTTTTAGGGCACGGGACCCAGTACTTC	NA	TRBJ2-5	TRBV5-6	NA
CASSWVARGSYNEQFF	TGTGCCAGCAGCTGGGTGGCGCGGGGGTCCTACAATGAGCAGTTCTTC	TRBD2	TRBJ2-1	TRBV7-2	NA
CASSQDTESYTDTQYF	TGTGCCAGCAGCCAAGATACGGAGAGCTACACAGATACGCAGTATTTT	NA	TRBJ2-3	TRBV3-1/TRBV3-2	few
CASSGSRRTGWAEKLFF	TGTGCCAGCAGTGGATCCCGAAGGACAGGATGGGCTGAAAAACTGTTTTTT	TRBD1	TRBJ1-4	TRBV25-1	NA
CASSLGTTNEQFF	TGTGCCAGCAGCTTGGGGACTACCAATGAGCAGTTCTTC	NA	TRBJ2-1	TRBV5-4	NA
CASSSSGGHTDTQYF	TGTGCCAGCTCATCTAGCGGGGGCCACACAGATACGCAGTATTTT	TRBD2	TRBJ2-3	TRBV18	NA
CASSLLVNSGANVLTF	TGTGCCAGCAGCTTGTTAGTGAACTCTGGGGCCAACGTCCTGACTTTC	NA	TRBJ2-6	TRBV5-6	once
CASSHLLAGASSYNEQFF	TGTGCCAGCAGCCACCTCCTAGCGGGAGCGAGCTCCTACAATGAGCAGTTCTTC	TRBD2	TRBJ2-1	TRBV3-1/TRBV3-2	NA
CASSYLSGTSGTLGTDTQYF	TGTGCCAGCAGTTACTTATCCGGGACTAGCGGGACCCTTGGCACAGATACGCAGTATTTT	TRBD2	TRBJ2-3	TRBV6-2/TRBV6-3	NA
CASSPGLAKRTVEQFF	TGTGCCAGCAGCCCGGGACTAGCGAAGCGGACGGTTGAGCAGTTCTTC	TRBD2	TRBJ2-1	TRBV3-1/TRBV3-2	NA
CASSLEGTGTSRNEQFF	TGTGCCAGCAGCTTAGAGGGAACCGGGACTAGCCGCAATGAGCAGTTCTTC	TRBD2	TRBJ2-1	TRBV11-3	NA
CASSREFQPQHF	TGTGCCAGTTCAAGAGAGTTTCAGCCCCAGCATTTT	NA	TRBJ1-5	TRBV6-5	NA
CASSLLGLADYNEQFF	TGTGCCAGCAGTTTATTGGGACTAGCTGACTACAATGAGCAGTTCTTC	TRBD2	TRBJ2-1	TRBV27	NA
CASSLSGGPGEQYF	TGTGCCAGCAGCCTTAGCGGCGGGCCTGGGGAGCAGTACTTC	NA	TRBJ2-7	TRBV3-1/TRBV3-2	NA
CAISESGHPNTEAFF	TGTGCCATCAGTGAATCCGGACACCCGAACACTGAAGCTTTCTTT	NA	TRBJ1-1	TRBV10-3	NA
CASSAGRRSSYNEQFF	TGTGCCAGCAGTGCGGGACGGCGTAGCTCCTACAATGAGCAGTTCTTC	NA	TRBJ2-1	TRBV28	few
CASKGDYNEQFF	TGTGCCAGTAAAGGGGACTACAATGAGCAGTTCTTC	NA	TRBJ2-1	TRBV3-1/TRBV3-2	NA
CASSFGTEGPKQYF	TGTGCCAGCAGCTTTGGGACGGAGGGGCCTAAGCAGTACTTC	NA	TRBJ2-7	TRBV5-4	NA
CAWRGPGTGHSPLHF	TGTGCCTGGAGAGGCCCCGGGACAGGGCATTCACCCCTCCACTTT	TRBD1	TRBJ1-6	TRBV30	NA
CASSPGGQGRTGELFF	TGTGCCAGCTCACCAGGGGGACAGGGGAGAACCGGGGAGCTGTTTTTT	TRBD1	TRBJ2-2	TRBV18	NA
CASSPGPGQAQLNTGELFF	TGTGCCAGCTCACCCGGCCCGGGACAGGCCCAACTAAACACCGGGGAGCTGTTTTTT	TRBD1	TRBJ2-2	TRBV18	NA
CASRDRGPGYTF	TGTGCCAGCAGAGACAGGGGCCCAGGCTACACCTTC	TRBD1	TRBJ1-2	TRBV3-1/TRBV3-2	NA
CAWSFFGQGDGETQYF	TGTGCCTGGAGTTTTTTCGGACAGGGCGATGGGGAGACCCAGTACTTC	TRBD1	TRBJ2-5	TRBV30	NA
CASSPGGLSNQPQHF	TGTGCCAGCAGCCCTGGAGGTTTAAGCAATCAGCCCCAGCATTTT	NA	TRBJ1-5	TRBV9	NA
CASSSTALAITGELFF	TGTGCCAGCAGCTCCACGGCACTAGCGATCACCGGGGAGCTGTTTTTT	TRBD2	TRBJ2-2	TRBV13	NA
CASRERVSSYEQYF	TGTGCCAGCAGAGAGCGGGTTAGCTCCTACGAGCAGTACTTC	NA	TRBJ2-7	TRBV2	NA
CASIQGHQANYGYTF	TGTGCCAGCATCCAGGGACACCAAGCTAACTATGGCTACACCTTC	NA	TRBJ1-2	TRBV6-5	NA
CASSQERLRGPADTQYF	TGTGCCAGCAGCCAAGAAAGGTTAAGGGGGCCCGCAGATACGCAGTATTTT	TRBD1	TRBJ2-3	TRBV3-1/TRBV3-2	NA
CASSLRVTSRNEQFF	TGTGCCAGCAGCTTACGAGTGACTAGCAGGAATGAGCAGTTCTTC	TRBD2	TRBJ2-1	TRBV7-3	once
CATSDQTSAPFPEQFF	TGTGCCACCAGTGACCAGACTAGCGCGCCCTTTCCTGAGCAGTTCTTC	TRBD2	TRBJ2-1	TRBV24-1	NA
CASSLGVGAGRADTQYF	TGTGCCAGCAGCTTAGGTGTGGGGGCGGGCCGGGCAGATACGCAGTATTTT	NA	TRBJ2-3	TRBV7-8	NA
CASSLRLAGNTDTQYF	TGTGCCAGCAGCTTAAGGCTAGCGGGTAACACAGATACGCAGTATTTT	TRBD2	TRBJ2-3	TRBV7-3	once
CASSQTGTPYETQYF	TGTGCCAGCAGTCAAACCGGGACACCATATGAGACCCAGTACTTC	NA	TRBJ2-5	TRBV11-2	NA
CASSPRLAGGPNEQFF	TGTGCCAGCAGCCCCCGACTAGCGGGGGGGCCGAATGAGCAGTTCTTC	TRBD2	TRBJ2-1	TRBV2	once
CASSLGTLQETQYF	TGCGCCAGCAGCCTCGGGACATTGCAAGAGACCCAGTACTTC	NA	TRBJ2-5	TRBV5-1	NA
CASSIPSFNEQFF	TGTGCCAGTAGTATCCCCTCTTTCAATGAGCAGTTCTTC	NA	TRBJ2-1	TRBV19	NA
CASSLADHQETQYF	TGTGCCAGCAGTTTGGCAGATCACCAAGAGACCCAGTACTTC	NA	TRBJ2-5	TRBV28	NA
CASRDRSGLQSRNEQFF	TGTGCCAGCCGAGATCGGAGTGGACTCCAGTCTCGCAATGAGCAGTTCTTC	NA	TRBJ2-1	TRBV19	NA
CASTSAGVGQETQYF	TGTGCCAGCACCTCAGCGGGAGTGGGCCAAGAGACCCAGTACTTC	TRBD2	TRBJ2-5	TRBV7-9	NA
CASSLGGTGTGTDTQYF	TGTGCCAGCAGCTTGGGAGGGACAGGGACCGGCACAGATACGCAGTATTTT	TRBD1	TRBJ2-3	TRBV5-4	NA
CASRKGAGANYGYTF	TGTGCCAGCAGAAAGGGGGCAGGGGCCAACTATGGCTACACCTTC	TRBD1	TRBJ1-2	TRBV2	NA